This T cell receptor (beta chain) was identified in a study of beta chain features in type 1 diabetes. As every portion of the isolated RNA was reverse transcribed, the sequencing read expressed TCRB transcripts. Clones were read by immunoSEQ multiplex PCR, and TCRdb kept only the in-frame ones, dropping some. Found here are roughly 400,000 clones, around 14% of them singletons; the top ten hold approximately 0.038%. Of note for this clone: Its antigen is still unknown.

V was clipped by 1 base and J by 6 bases; unmatched bases: 10. The CDR3 length is 18 residues. In germline, CDR1 is SEHNR, CDR2 FQNEAQ (reference sequence). Sorting that relied on CD45RO/CCR7/CD25/CD127/CD95/CD27 yielded CD4+ naive, central memory, regulatory and stem cell-like memory cells. Study conclusions and caveats: The analysis here could not establish whether HLA type shapes TCRB rearrangement. A closer apparent resemblance between naive, central memory and Treg TCRB repertoires was seen in patients than in healthy donors. TCRB CDR3s from Type 1 diabetes patients were moderately but significantly shorter in all four CD4+ subsets.

This TCR came from a man aged 30 to 45 in good health. The chain has TRBV7-9 and TRBJ2-5; 14 nucleotides line up with TRBD2. Sequencing input: naive CD4+ T cells from blood. The CDR3 protein is CASSLEGTSGSAGKTQYF. The DNA of the CDR3 is TGTGCCAGCAGCTTAGAGGGGACTAGCGGGAGTGCAGGGAAGACCCAGTACTTC.